These 25 T cell receptor beta chains originate from one sample sequenced in a study of cytomegalovirus exposure and HLA in healthy donors. Produced via immunoSEQ multiplex PCR; TCRdb's table is partial and in-frame only. The sample lists 150,000 to 200,000 clones; roughly 84% were seen once. Specimen: PBMCs. These receptors were taken from a man younger than 35 in good health and CMV-seropositive.

This clone was detected a few times. The chain has TRBV4-3 and TRBJ2-2, with 11 bases aligning to TRBD2. There are 17 residues in the CDR3. With 0 bases clipped from V and 4 bases from J, the junction kept 4 bases outside the gene matches. CDR1 is LGHNA, CDR2 YSLEER, per germline. DNA of the CDR3: TGCGCCAGCAGCCAAGATCTACTAGCGGGAGTCACCGGGGAGCTGTTTTTT. This gives the protein CASSQDLLAGVTGELFF.

About this clone itself: Other DNA variants within this sample encode the same CDR3. The V call is TRBV6-4, the J call TRBJ2-3, with 10 bases fitting TRBD1. This CDR3 spans 15 amino acids. V lost 3 bases and J lost 1; bases outside the gene matches: 1. Germline V CDR1 and CDR2: MRHNA, SNTAGT. CDR3 in amino acids: CASSEGTGGTDTQYF. CDR3 nucleotides: TGTGCCAGCAGTGAGGGGACAGGGGGCACAGATACGCAGTATTTT.

The chain employs TRBV19 and TRBJ2-3; 9 positions match TRBD2. CDR3 length equals 15 residues. The V segment lost 5 bases and the J segment 5 bases; nucleotides outside the gene matches: 8. Germline values: CDR1 LNHDA, CDR2 SQIVND (reference sequence). The DNA for the CDR3 is TGTGCCAGTAGTGCCGGGCTAGCGGGAAGAGATACGCAGTATTTT. This encodes CASSAGLAGRDTQYF.

The chain uses TRBV5-6 and TRBJ2-7, with 12 nucleotides matching TRBD1. Germline CDR1 reads SGHDT; CDR2 reads YYEEEE. The CDR3 length is 17 residues. Unmatched junction bases numbered 9, after V lost 2 bases and J lost 3 bases. The CDR3 loop is CASSFRDRGQSVYEQYF. CDR3 coding DNA: TGTGCCAGCAGCTTCCGGGACAGGGGGCAGTCAGTCTACGAGCAGTACTTC.

The chain recombines TRBV7-3 with TRBJ1-1; 8 bases agree with TRBD1. CDR1 is SGHTA, CDR2 FQGTGA, per germline. The CDR3 runs 14 residues. The V and J ends lost 5 bases and 0 bases, in that order; junction bases with no gene match: 2. The CDR3 nucleotides are TGTGCCAGCAGCCCGGGACAGGTGAACACTGAAGCTTTCTTT. Translated, it gives CASSPGQVNTEAFF.

The chain couples TRBV6-5 to TRBJ1-1; D not certain. Germline V gene sequence: CDR1 MNHEY, CDR2 SVGAGI. The CDR3 runs to 13 residues. V gave up 4 bases and J gave up 0 bases, with 6 bases separating them. The CDR3 DNA sequence: TGTGCCAGCAGTTTGGGCATGAACACTGAAGCTTTCTTT. It codes for CASSLGMNTEAFF.

The chain joins TRBV5-4 to TRBJ2-7; D is possibly TRBD2 (6 bases). Looked up from germline, CDR1 is SGHNT and CDR2 is YYREEE (reference sequence). With 5 bases removed from V and 3 bases from J, the gap between germline ends came to 15 bases. This CDR3 contains 14 residues. The CDR3 nucleotides are TGTGCCAGCAGTAACGGGGGATCACACTACGAGCAGTACTTC. Translation gives CASSNGGSHYEQYF.

This clone was detected only once. The chain uses TRBV28 and TRBJ2-2, with TRBD1 matching 9 bases. The CDR3 sequence is 15 residues long. Germline CDR1 and CDR2: MDHEN and SYDVKM. V was pared by 4 bases and J by 2 bases, with 2 bases of the junction left unmatched. The CDR3, as DNA: TGTGCCAGCAGTTGGGACAGGGTAAACACCGGGGAGCTGTTTTTT. Translation: CASSWDRVNTGELFF.

CDR3 DNA: TGCAGCGTATTTTGGACTAGCGGGGACCATTACAATGAGCAGTTCTTC. This gives the protein CSVFWTSGDHYNEQFF. V usage is TRBV29-1 and J usage is TRBJ2-1; TRBD2 matches 12 bases. The CDR3 is 16 amino acids. Germline CDR1 and CDR2: SQVTM and ANQGSEA. Trimming cost V 6 bases and J 4 bases; bases outside gene matches: 10.

V is TRBV4-2 and J is TRBJ2-3; 7 bases agree with TRBD2. This CDR3 is built from 19 residues. Germline trimming cut 1 base from V and 6 bases from J; bases unmatched to any gene: 19. CDR1 is LGHNA and CDR2 is YNFKEQ in the germline V gene. CDR3 in amino acids: CASSQARGSGTPWEDTQYF. CDR3 bases: TGTGCCAGCAGCCAAGCGAGAGGCAGCGGGACCCCTTGGGAGGATACGCAGTATTTT.

The chain carries TRBV5-1 and TRBJ2-3, with 9 bases fitting TRBD1. The CDR3 runs 17 residues. Germline V gene sequence: CDR1 SGHRS, CDR2 YFSETQ. V trimming: 0 bases; J trimming: 0 bases; junction bases outside the gene matches: 5. The CDR3 sequence: CASSLAGQGLSTDTQYF. Written as DNA, the CDR3 is TGCGCCAGCAGCTTGGCCGGACAGGGGCTAAGCACAGATACGCAGTATTTT.

This clone was counted once. V is TRBV19 and J is TRBJ2-3; D perhaps matches TRBD2 (5 bases). Per the germline V gene, CDR1 is LNHDA and CDR2 is SQIVND (reference sequence). CDR3 length: 14 residues. V lost 6 bases and J lost 0, with 10 bases in between. The CDR3 region is CASREAASTDTQYF. In DNA form, the CDR3 reads TGTGCCAGTAGAGAAGCGGCTAGCACAGATACGCAGTATTTT.

The chain is built from TRBV25-1 and TRBJ2-5; the D is unclear. Trimming removed 6 bases from V and 5 bases from J, with 10 bases in between. The germline V gene encodes CDR1 MGHDK and CDR2 SYGVNS. This CDR3 contains 12 residues. CDR3 bases: TGTGCCAGCAGACAGCAGTGGGAGACCCAGTACTTC. Its protein product is CASRQQWETQYF.

The genes are TRBV15 and TRBJ2-5; TRBD2 agrees at 7 bases. This CDR3 contains 17 residues. Germline V gene lookup returns CDR1 LNHNV and CDR2 YYDKDF (reference sequence). The trim removed 0 bases at V and 0 bases at J, leaving 7 bases unmatched. For the CDR3, the DNA is TGTGCCACCAGCAGAGACGCTGGCGGGGGAAACCAAGAGACCCAGTACTTC. Translated: CATSRDAGGGNQETQYF.

CDR3 sequence: CASSLETGYRYEQYF. The CDR3 DNA sequence: TGTGCCAGCAGCTTAGAGACAGGGTACCGCTACGAGCAGTACTTC. The V and J genes are TRBV11-2 and TRBJ2-7, with 7 bases lining up with TRBD1. The CDR3 is 15 amino acids. Trimming cost V 0 bases and J 3 bases; bases outside gene matches: 5. Germline assignment: CDR1 SGHAT and CDR2 FQNNGV.

This clone was seen a single time. The V call is TRBV7-3, the J call TRBJ2-7; no clear D. The CDR3 runs 11 residues. V lost 4 bases and J 7 bases, leaving 8 bases between the germline ends. From germline, CDR1 is SGHTA and CDR2 FQGTGA. CDR3 region: CASSSGSEQYF. The DNA for the CDR3 is TGTGCCAGCAGCTCCGGGTCTGAGCAGTACTTC.

This rearrangement joins TRBV9 to TRBJ2-7; D ambiguous. There are 12 residues in the CDR3. The germline V and J ends were trimmed by 0 bases and 3 bases, with 4 bases remaining between them. From germline, CDR1 is SGDLS and CDR2 YYNGEE. The CDR3: CASSVAGYEQYF. The CDR3 DNA reads as TGTGCCAGCAGCGTAGCGGGCTACGAGCAGTACTTC.

The rearrangement links TRBV2 to TRBJ2-2; 7 bases align to TRBD2. The CDR3 is made up of 17 amino acids. V trimming: 6 bases; J trimming: 0 bases; junction bases outside the gene matches: 10. Germline assignment: CDR1 SNHLY and CDR2 FYNNEI. The CDR3 is CASSVGASGSNTGELFF. The CDR3, as DNA: TGTGCCAGCAGCGTAGGCGCTAGCGGCTCGAACACCGGGGAGCTGTTTTTT.

The rearrangement uses TRBV7-9 and TRBJ2-3, with TRBD2 matching over 13 bases. Germline V CDR1 and CDR2: SEHNR, FQNEAQ (reference sequence). This CDR3 is 18 amino acids long. Losses at the gene ends were 1 base for V and 4 bases for J; bases not matched to a gene: 8. The CDR3 DNA follows: TGTGCCAGCAGCTTAGATCTCGGACTAGCGGGAGTCGCAGATACGCAGTATTTT. This encodes CASSLDLGLAGVADTQYF.

This sequence joins TRBV19 and TRBJ2-7, with 8 bases lining up with TRBD1. This CDR3 is built from 15 residues. Germline loops: CDR1 LNHDA, CDR2 SQIVND (reference sequence). V lost 5 bases and J lost 0; bases outside the gene matches: 6. The CDR3: CASSWGQADSYEQYF. CDR3 nucleotide sequence: TGTGCCAGTAGTTGGGGACAGGCCGACTCCTACGAGCAGTACTTC.

The CDR3 DNA sequence: TGCGCCAGCAGCTTGGAGGGACAGCCAAGGGACGAGCAGTACTTC. This translates into CASSLEGQPRDEQYF. The chain uses TRBV5-1 and TRBJ2-7; 7 positions match TRBD1. The V gene end was trimmed by 0 bases and the J gene end by 5 bases; junction bases not matched to a gene: 8. There are 15 residues in the CDR3. Per germline, CDR1 SGHRS and CDR2 YFSETQ.

This clone occurred once. V is TRBV5-6 and J is TRBJ2-5; no clear D gene. The CDR3 is 14 residues long. CDR1 and CDR2 (germline): SGHDT, YYEEEE. Trimming took 2 bases from V and 0 from J, leaving 8 bases between them. The CDR3 spells CASSLQTYQETQYF. In DNA, the CDR3 is TGTGCCAGCAGCTTACAAACGTACCAAGAGACCCAGTACTTC.

This chain links TRBV6-1 with TRBJ2-5, with D possibly being TRBD1 (7 bases). The CDR3 is made up of 16 amino acids. The germline V gene has CDR1 MNHNS and CDR2 SASEGT. V was pared by 0 bases and J by 5 bases, with 16 bases between. CDR3 DNA sequence: TGTGCCAGCAGTGAAGCAGGAGGGGGCGTGGGTGAGACCCAGTACTTC. It codes for CASSEAGGGVGETQYF.

The chain is built from TRBV6-5 and TRBJ2-7; no definite D call. The V end was cut by 3 bases, the J end by 4 bases, with 10 bases between. In germline, CDR1 is MNHEY, CDR2 SVGAGI. The CDR3 spans 13 residues. CDR3 amino acids: CASSYARGYEQYF. CDR3 DNA sequence: TGTGCCAGCAGTTATGCTAGAGGATACGAGCAGTACTTC.

This chain joins TRBV27 and TRBJ2-7; a possible D gene is TRBD1 (5 bases). The length of the CDR3 is 13 residues. CDR1 and CDR2 (germline): MNHEY, SMNVEV (reference sequence). Between the trimmed V and J ends, which lost 5 bases and 1 base, there was a span of 9 bases. The CDR3, as DNA: TGTGCCAGCAGTGCCACAGGTTCCTACGAGCAGTACTTC. Its translation is CASSATGSYEQYF.